This T cell receptor (beta chain) was obtained from a study of post-analysis software for immune sequencing data. J was trimmed by 8 bases and V by 1 base; bases with no gene match: 3. The CDR3 consists of 14 residues. The germline V gene encodes CDR1 SGHTA and CDR2 FQGTGA. This clonotype was seen a few times. What it binds is not known. The library was made from cDNA and included unique molecular identifiers. TCRdb re-called the PCR reads through MiXCR, storing one row per CDR3 protein. This table holds about 570,000 distinct CDR3 sequences, approximately 31% found once. Findings of the study overall: Controls had lower frequencies than patients of roughly five TRBV segments, which included TRBV5-6, TRBV5-1 and TRBV20-1. Samples from a shared batch, those prepared together, strongly co-clustered by F measure. Those with multiple sclerosis, the patient group, showed significantly lower normalized Chao1 diversity than controls.

The chain employs TRBV7-3 and TRBJ2-1, with 9 bases matching TRBD2. This sequence was found in a girl between 2 and 17 years old with multiple sclerosis. The sample consisted of blood. This chain's CDR3 is CASSLRAGGHEQFF. CDR3 bases: TGTGCCAGCAGCTTAAGAGCGGGGGGACATGAGCAGTTCTTC.